This T cell receptor (beta chain) was observed in a study of HIV-infected patients and healthy controls. 500 ng RNA was reverse transcribed with alpha and beta constant-region primers. Alpha and beta chain libraries were made separately by chain-specific third strand synthesis with multiplexing indices. TCRdb re-called the 5' RACE reads through MiXCR, storing one row per CDR3 protein. The profile shows about 8,100 distinct CDR3 sequences, 6.1% of them singletons. Comment on this clonotype: The target antigen is unknown.

General observations from the study: When repertoires were size-matched, rare events in HIV-infected data became overweighted. Healthy control repertoires had roughly threefold more distinct CDR3s than untreated HIV+ repertoires, and higher Shannon diversity.

The repertoire came from unfractionated whole blood and reflected all unsorted peripheral T cells. RNA came from roughly 2.3 ml of peripheral blood. People with immunomodulatory therapy, recent vaccination or treatment interruptions were not enrolled. This CDR3 spans 16 amino acids. The V gene's germline CDR1 is LGHNA and CDR2 YSLEER. Trimming cost V 1 base and J 3 bases; bases outside gene matches: 6. The receptor comes from an adult with HIV infection. Sequencing used blood, obtained before antiretroviral therapy. V gene TRBV4-3 combines with J gene TRBJ2-1; 7 bases align to TRBD1. The CDR3 loop reads CASSQGGTELYNEQFF. The CDR3 nucleotides read TGCGCCAGCAGCCAAGGAGGGACAGAACTCTACAATGAGCAGTTCTTC.